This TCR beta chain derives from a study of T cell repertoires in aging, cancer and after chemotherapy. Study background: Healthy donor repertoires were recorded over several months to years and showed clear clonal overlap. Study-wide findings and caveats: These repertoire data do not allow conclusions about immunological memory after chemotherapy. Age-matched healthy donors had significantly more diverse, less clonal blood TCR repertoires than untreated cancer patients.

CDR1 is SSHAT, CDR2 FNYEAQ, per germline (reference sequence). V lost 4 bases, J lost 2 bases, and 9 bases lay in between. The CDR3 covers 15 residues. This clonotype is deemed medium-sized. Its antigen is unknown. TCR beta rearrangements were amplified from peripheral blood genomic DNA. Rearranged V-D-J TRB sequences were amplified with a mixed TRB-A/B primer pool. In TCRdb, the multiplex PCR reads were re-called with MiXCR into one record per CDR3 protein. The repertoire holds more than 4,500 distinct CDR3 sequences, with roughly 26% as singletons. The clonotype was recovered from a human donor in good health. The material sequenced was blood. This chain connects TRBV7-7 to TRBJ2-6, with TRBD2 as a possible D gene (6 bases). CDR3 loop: CASSSGGTGANVLTF. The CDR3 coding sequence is TGTGCCAGCAGCTCTGGAGGGACTGGGGCCAACGTCCTGACTTTC. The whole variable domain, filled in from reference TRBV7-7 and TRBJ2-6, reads GAGVSQSPRYKVTKRGQDVTLRCDPISSHATLYWYQQALGQGPEFLTYFNYEAQPDKSGLPSDRFSAERPEGSISTLTIQRTEQRDSAMYRCASSSGGTGANVLTFGAGSRLTVL.